This T cell receptor (beta chain) comes out of a study of blood T cell repertoires in COVID-19. CDR1 is SGHNT and CDR2 is YENEEA in the germline V gene. This CDR3 contains 12 residues. The V and J ends lost 4 bases and 4 bases respectively, with 8 bases between them. In the original processing: Amplification from reference gene primers served as the basis for estimated nucleated cell counts. TCRdb's table, derived via immunoSEQ multiplex PCR, lists solely in-frame clones and lacks some. V, J and clone size are those of that table, while D and trimming were read from the DNA. The top ten hold 7.5% to 8% of the sample, which has about 240,000 clones, 81% seen once. Seattle cases were enrolled at active infection and followed longitudinally.

The material sequenced was peripheral blood. The chain has TRBV11-3 and TRBJ2-7; maybe TRBD1 (5 bases). The clonotype comes from a woman of 80 years or more with COVID-19, enrolled during active disease. The CDR3 DNA reads TGTGCCAGCAGCTCCGGACAATACGAGCAGTACTTC. It is translated as CASSSGQYEQYF.